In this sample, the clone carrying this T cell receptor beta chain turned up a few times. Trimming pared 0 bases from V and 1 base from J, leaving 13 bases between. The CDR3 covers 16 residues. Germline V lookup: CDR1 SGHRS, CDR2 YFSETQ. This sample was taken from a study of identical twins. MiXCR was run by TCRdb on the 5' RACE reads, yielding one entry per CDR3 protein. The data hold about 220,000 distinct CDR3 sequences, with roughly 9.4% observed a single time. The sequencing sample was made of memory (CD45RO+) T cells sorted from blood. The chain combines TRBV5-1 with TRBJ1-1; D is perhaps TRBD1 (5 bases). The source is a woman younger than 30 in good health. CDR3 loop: CASSLGGAGTNTEAFF. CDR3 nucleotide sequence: TGCGCCAGCAGCTTGGGGGGAGCGGGGACGAACACTGAAGCTTTCTTT.